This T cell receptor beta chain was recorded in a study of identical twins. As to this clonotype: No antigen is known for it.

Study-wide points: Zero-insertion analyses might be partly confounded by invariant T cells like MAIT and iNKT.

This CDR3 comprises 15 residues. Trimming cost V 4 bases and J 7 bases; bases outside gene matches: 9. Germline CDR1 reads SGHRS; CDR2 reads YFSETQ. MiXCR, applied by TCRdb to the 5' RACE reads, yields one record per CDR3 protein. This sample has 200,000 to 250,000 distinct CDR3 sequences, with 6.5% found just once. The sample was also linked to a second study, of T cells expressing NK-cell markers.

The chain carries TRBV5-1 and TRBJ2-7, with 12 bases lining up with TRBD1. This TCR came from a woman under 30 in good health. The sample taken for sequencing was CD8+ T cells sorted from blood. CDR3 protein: CASSLGTGGAEEQYF. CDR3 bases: TGCGCCAGCAGCCTGGGGACAGGGGGCGCGGAGGAGCAGTACTTC. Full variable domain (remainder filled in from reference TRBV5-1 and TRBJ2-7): KAGVTQTPRYLIKTRGQQVTLSCSPISGHRSVSWYQQTPGQGLQFLFEYFSETQRNKGNFPGRFSGRQFSNSRSEMNVSTLELGDSALYLCASSLGTGGAEEQYFGPGTRLTVT.